These T cell receptor beta chains were read from a single sample in a study of blood T cell repertoires in COVID-19. The protocol was immunoSEQ multiplex PCR, while the TCRdb copy is restricted to in-frame clones and leaves out a portion. The profile shows under 150,000 clones, less than 90% of them singletons. Sequencing was done on a sample of PBMCs or T cells enriched from blood (not recorded which). All receptors come from a woman aged 50 to 60 who had been exposed to COVID-19. CDR3s include the opening cysteine and the closing phenylalanine or tryptophan. Each record gives: V gene, clone size, D gene, J gene, CDR3 protein, CDR3 DNA. The D gene is left open where the match is weak. Rows give clone size only sometimes, using once, few, many, or a class for an expanded clone.

v_call: TRBV29-1
clone_size: .
d_call: .
j_call: TRBJ1-1
cdr3_aa: CSVGLGGMNTEAFF
cdr3_nt: TGCAGCGTTGGGTTGGGGGGAATGAACACTGAAGCTTTCTTT

v_call: TRBV27
clone_size: .
d_call: TRBD1
j_call: TRBJ1-5
cdr3_aa: CASRKLGTGGNQPQHF
cdr3_nt: TGTGCCAGCAGGAAACTTGGGACAGGGGGCAATCAGCCCCAGCATTTT

v_call: TRBV9
clone_size: .
d_call: .
j_call: TRBJ2-6
cdr3_aa: CASSVVTSGANVLTF
cdr3_nt: TGTGCCAGCAGCGTAGTGACATCTGGGGCCAACGTCCTGACTTTC

v_call: TRBV19
clone_size: .
d_call: TRBD1
j_call: TRBJ1-4
cdr3_aa: CASSMRPGQGNEKLFF
cdr3_nt: TGTGCCAGTAGTATGCGACCGGGACAGGGAAATGAAAAACTGTTTTTT

v_call: TRBV10-3
clone_size: .
d_call: .
j_call: TRBJ2-5
cdr3_aa: CATSSTEETQYF
cdr3_nt: TGTGCTACATCAAGTACAGAAGAGACCCAGTACTTC

v_call: TRBV5-4
clone_size: .
d_call: .
j_call: TRBJ2-2
cdr3_aa: CASTRTQNTGELFF
cdr3_nt: TGTGCCAGCACCCGTACACAGAACACCGGGGAGCTGTTTTTT

v_call: TRBV6-6
clone_size: .
d_call: .
j_call: TRBJ2-3
cdr3_aa: CASSYSFGSNQQYF
cdr3_nt: TGTGCCAGCAGTTACTCGTTCGGGTCAAACCAGCAGTATTTT

v_call: TRBV19
clone_size: .
d_call: .
j_call: TRBJ2-1
cdr3_aa: CASSPPTPGNEQFF
cdr3_nt: TGTGCCAGTAGTCCCCCGACTCCTGGCAATGAGCAGTTCTTC

v_call: TRBV18
clone_size: .
d_call: .
j_call: TRBJ2-2
cdr3_aa: CASSSITGTLYTGELFF
cdr3_nt: TGTGCCAGCTCATCCATAACCGGGACACTATACACCGGGGAGCTGTTTTTT

v_call: TRBV7-6
clone_size: few
d_call: .
j_call: TRBJ1-1
cdr3_aa: CASSLGMSRANTEAFF
cdr3_nt: TGTGCCAGCAGTCTAGGAATGTCCAGAGCGAACACTGAAGCTTTCTTT

v_call: TRBV7-9
clone_size: few
d_call: .
j_call: TRBJ2-7
cdr3_aa: CASSSRPYEQYF
cdr3_nt: TGTGCCAGCAGCTCCCGTCCCTACGAGCAGTACTTC

v_call: TRBV6-5
clone_size: .
d_call: TRBD2
j_call: TRBJ2-7
cdr3_aa: CASSRSSGRRNEQYF
cdr3_nt: TGTGCCAGCAGTAGGTCTAGCGGGAGACGGAACGAGCAGTACTTC

v_call: TRBV6-5
clone_size: .
d_call: TRBD1
j_call: TRBJ1-5
cdr3_aa: CASRRTGVGNQPQHF
cdr3_nt: TGTGCCAGCAGGAGGACAGGGGTAGGGAATCAGCCCCAGCATTTT

v_call: TRBV3-1/TRBV3-2
clone_size: .
d_call: .
j_call: TRBJ2-2
cdr3_aa: CASSQAPELFF
cdr3_nt: TGTGCCAGCAGCCAGGCCCCGGAGCTGTTTTTT

v_call: TRBV27
clone_size: .
d_call: .
j_call: TRBJ2-5
cdr3_aa: CATRPLTGRPETQYF
cdr3_nt: TGTGCCACCCGACCTCTTACAGGCCGCCCAGAGACCCAGTACTTC

v_call: TRBV6-5
clone_size: .
d_call: TRBD2
j_call: TRBJ2-7
cdr3_aa: CASSYSGSSYEQYF
cdr3_nt: TGTGCCAGCAGTTATAGCGGGAGCTCCTACGAGCAGTACTTC

v_call: TRBV9
clone_size: .
d_call: .
j_call: TRBJ2-7
cdr3_aa: CASSVSPGNEQYF
cdr3_nt: TGTGCCAGCAGCGTAAGTCCCGGGAACGAGCAGTACTTC

v_call: TRBV18
clone_size: .
d_call: .
j_call: TRBJ1-1
cdr3_aa: CASSPVVVGGGFTEAFF
cdr3_nt: TGTGCCAGCTCACCAGTTGTGGTTGGGGGGGGGTTTACTGAAGCTTTCTTT

v_call: TRBV6-5
clone_size: .
d_call: .
j_call: TRBJ1-1
cdr3_aa: CASSYTILAAEAFF
cdr3_nt: TGTGCCAGCAGTTACACCATTTTAGCAGCTGAAGCTTTCTTT

v_call: TRBV2
clone_size: few
d_call: .
j_call: TRBJ1-2
cdr3_aa: CASSQGRGTNYGYTF
cdr3_nt: TGTGCCAGCAGTCAAGGACGGGGAACTAACTATGGCTACACCTTC

v_call: TRBV7-9
clone_size: .
d_call: TRBD1
j_call: TRBJ1-1
cdr3_aa: CASSLQTGAEAFF
cdr3_nt: TGTGCCAGCAGCTTACAGACAGGGGCTGAAGCTTTCTTT

v_call: TRBV9
clone_size: .
d_call: TRBD1
j_call: TRBJ1-1
cdr3_aa: CASSAPGTANTEAFF
cdr3_nt: TGTGCCAGCAGCGCTCCCGGGACAGCGAACACTGAAGCTTTCTTT